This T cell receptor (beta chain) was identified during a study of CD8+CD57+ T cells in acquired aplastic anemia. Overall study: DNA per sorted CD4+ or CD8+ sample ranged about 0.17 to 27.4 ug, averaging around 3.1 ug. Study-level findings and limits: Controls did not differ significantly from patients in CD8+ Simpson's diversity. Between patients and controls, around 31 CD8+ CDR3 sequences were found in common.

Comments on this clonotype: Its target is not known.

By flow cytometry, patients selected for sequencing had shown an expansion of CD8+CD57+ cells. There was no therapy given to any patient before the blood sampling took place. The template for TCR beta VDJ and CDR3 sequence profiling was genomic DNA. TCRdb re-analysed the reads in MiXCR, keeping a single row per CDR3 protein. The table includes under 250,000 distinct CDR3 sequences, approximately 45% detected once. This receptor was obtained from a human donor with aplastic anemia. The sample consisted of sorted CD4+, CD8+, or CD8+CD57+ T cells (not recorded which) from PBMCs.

CDR3 sequence reads: CASSTSGTGDSGNTIYF. The CDR3 DNA reads TGTGCCAGCAGCACCTCCGGGACAGGGGACTCTGGAAACACCATATATTTT. V and J are TRBV2 and TRBJ1-3; 10 bases match TRBD1. The germline V gene has CDR1 SNHLY and CDR2 FYNNEI. The CDR3 covers 17 residues. The ends lost 6 bases at V and 0 bases at J; junction bases unmatched: 8.